These 25 T cell receptor beta chains originate from one sample sequenced in a study of a mutant IDH1 vaccine in newly diagnosed glioma. Here immunoSEQ multiplex PCR was the method, and the copy in TCRdb shows in-frame clones only, minus some. The profile covers approximately 57,000 clones, with 82% appearing a single time and over 3% taken by the ten largest. Their recognized antigens are unknown. Time point defined: week 5, during vaccination. What each vaccine dose contained was 300 ug of mutant IDH1 20-mer peptide, accompanied by topical imiquimod. Sequenced here: PBMCs, sampled from a glioma patient whose treatment included an IDH1 peptide vaccine. The receptors stem from a woman younger than 30 with glioma. Some clones in this sample may be carry-over from other donors' samples.

The V and J genes are TRBV5-1 and TRBJ2-4; TRBD2 aligns across 7 bases. The CDR3 runs 18 residues. V trimming: 0 bases; J trimming: 3 bases; junction bases outside the gene matches: 12. CDR1 and CDR2 from the germline V gene are SGHRS and YFSETQ. In DNA form, the CDR3 reads TGCGCCAGCAGCTTGGCCATCTGGGGGACGGGAGGCAAAAACATTCAGTACTTC. It codes for CASSLAIWGTGGKNIQYF.

V and J are TRBV19 and TRBJ2-7, with 8 bases fitting TRBD1. V lost 5 bases, J lost 6 bases, and 9 bases stayed unmatched. Germline lookup yields CDR1 LNHDA and CDR2 SQIVND (reference sequence). The CDR3 has 14 residues. In DNA form, the CDR3 reads TGTGCCAGTAGTCCACGACAGGGGCCGGGCGAGCAGTACTTC. As protein: CASSPRQGPGEQYF.

The chain uses TRBV6-1 and TRBJ1-6; weak D call: TRBD1 (5 bases). Trimming shortened V by 7 bases and J by 14 bases, and 21 bases separated the two germline ends. The CDR3 contains 14 residues. Germline loops: CDR1 MNHNS, CDR2 SASEGT. The CDR3 DNA reads TGTGCCAGCAATCCCGAAGGGATTTGGGGGGCCCTCCACTTT. Translating it yields CASNPEGIWGALHF.

This clone is a singleton in its sample. The rearrangement uses TRBV27 and TRBJ2-7; the match to TRBD2 covers 13 bases. V was clipped by 5 bases and J by 5 bases; unmatched bases: 9. The CDR3 extends over 16 amino acids. Germline CDR1 and CDR2: MNHEY and SMNVEV (reference sequence). CDR3 sequence reads: CASSLRLAGGVHEQYF. CDR3 DNA: TGTGCCAGCAGTCTAAGACTAGCGGGGGGTGTCCACGAGCAGTACTTC.

This chain uses TRBV2 with TRBJ2-7, with 8 bases identical to TRBD2. This CDR3 is 15 amino acids long. Losses at the gene ends were 1 base for V and 5 bases for J; bases not matched to a gene: 7. CDR1 is SNHLY, CDR2 FYNNEI, per germline. CDR3 residues: CASSEELAVSHEQYF. The CDR3 region has the DNA TGTGCCAGCAGTGAAGAACTAGCGGTGTCCCACGAGCAGTACTTC.

The CDR3 sequence: CASSLAGGSYGYTF. The CDR3 nucleotides read TGTGCCAGCAGCTTGGCCGGGGGATCCTATGGCTACACCTTC. The chain combines TRBV5-6 with TRBJ1-2, with D possibly TRBD1 on 5 matching bases. This CDR3 has 14 amino acids. Trimming pared 0 bases from V and 4 bases from J, leaving 10 bases between. Germline V CDR1 and CDR2: SGHDT, YYEEEE.

The V and J genes are TRBV7-8 and TRBJ1-2; weak D call: TRBD1 (5 bases). Trimming left V 7 bases short and J 1 base short, with 13 bases between. Germline CDR1 SGHVS, CDR2 FQNEAQ. This CDR3 is built from 14 residues. CDR3 nucleotide sequence: TGTGCCAGCACCGCGCGGGGCAATAACTATGGCTACACCTTC. Amino acids: CASTARGNNYGYTF.

The gene calls are TRBV28 and TRBJ1-4; tentative D call: TRBD1 (5 bases). V was trimmed by 5 bases and J by 1 base, leaving 8 bases between them. CDR1 and CDR2 from the germline V gene are MDHEN and SYDVKM. The CDR3 runs 14 residues. CDR3 loop: CASSLTETNEKLFF. As DNA, the CDR3 is TGTGCCAGCAGTCTGACAGAAACTAATGAAAAACTGTTTTTT.

The V gene is TRBV7-9, the J gene TRBJ2-4; D is possibly TRBD1 or TRBD2 (6 bases each). The V end was cut by 5 bases, the J end by 7 bases, with 18 bases between. The CDR3 runs to 15 residues. The germline V gene encodes CDR1 SEHNR and CDR2 FQNEAQ (reference sequence). In DNA, the CDR3 is TGTGCCAGCAGCCCCCCCGGAGGGGGGAAGAACATTCAGTACTTC. Its protein is CASSPPGGGKNIQYF.

The gene calls are TRBV9 and TRBJ2-1; TRBD2 aligns across 15 bases. The CDR3 runs to 18 residues. Germline V gene sequence: CDR1 SGDLS, CDR2 YYNGEE. V lost 0 bases to trimming and J lost 1 base; unmatched junction nucleotides: 2. The CDR3 nucleotides are TGTGCCAGCAGCGTAGGGACTAGCGGGGGGGCGTCCTACAATGAGCAGTTCTTC. The encoded protein is CASSVGTSGGASYNEQFF.

This clone was seen a handful of times. The V gene is TRBV2, the J gene TRBJ2-5; D remains ambiguous. V lost 4 bases to trimming and J lost 0 bases, with 6 bases between them. Per the germline V gene, CDR1 is SNHLY and CDR2 is FYNNEI. The CDR3 has 13 amino acids. The CDR3 DNA reads TGTGCCAGCAGTGTCCGCTACCAAGAGACCCAGTACTTC. It codes for CASSVRYQETQYF.

This chain uses TRBV10-3 with TRBJ1-2, with no clear D. Trimming cost V 4 bases and J 9 bases, with 15 bases left between them. This CDR3 has 13 residues. Germline V lookup: CDR1 ENHRY, CDR2 SYGVKD. The CDR3 nucleotides are TGTGCCATCAGTGTCGGCGAACCGTGGAGCTACACCTTC. Protein sequence: CAISVGEPWSYTF.

V and J are TRBV6-5 and TRBJ1-5, with a possible D match to TRBD1 (5 bases). Trimming took off 1 base at V and 5 bases at J, with 15 bases between the two ends. Germline lookup yields CDR1 MNHEY and CDR2 SVGAGI. CDR3 length: 16 amino acids. CDR3 in DNA: TGTGCCAGCAGTTACTATTGGGACTTTTCGTATCAGCCCCAGCATTTT. Translating it yields CASSYYWDFSYQPQHF.

The chain uses TRBV7-8 and TRBJ2-1; 12 bases match TRBD2. The CDR3 consists of 18 residues. With 4 bases clipped from V and 8 bases from J, the junction kept 15 bases outside the gene matches. Germline assignment: CDR1 SGHVS and CDR2 FQNEAQ. This CDR3 reads CASSSYRLAGVGPHEQFF. In DNA form, the CDR3 reads TGTGCCAGCAGCTCTTACAGACTAGCGGGAGTAGGTCCGCATGAGCAGTTCTTC.

The chain recombines TRBV29-1 with TRBJ2-5; no clear D. Trimming shortened V by 4 bases and J by 3 bases, and 12 bases separated the two germline ends. From germline, CDR1 is SQVTM and CDR2 ANQGSEA. The CDR3 length is 13 residues. CDR3 region: CSVAGKQEETQYF. The CDR3 DNA sequence: TGCAGCGTTGCTGGGAAACAAGAAGAGACCCAGTACTTC.

This rearrangement joins TRBV9 to TRBJ2-7; 7 nucleotides line up with TRBD1. Germline lookup yields CDR1 SGDLS and CDR2 YYNGEE. The CDR3 length is 13 residues. V was pared by 3 bases and J by 1 base, with 1 base of the junction left unmatched. CDR3 loop: CASSETGSYEQYF. In nucleotides, the CDR3 is TGTGCCAGCAGCGAGACAGGGTCCTACGAGCAGTACTTC.

The chain is built from TRBV14 and TRBJ1-3; weak D call: TRBD1 (5 bases). The CDR3 is 16 residues long. Per the germline V gene, CDR1 is SGHDN and CDR2 is FVKESK. Trimming pared 4 bases from V and 2 bases from J, leaving 15 bases between. DNA for the CDR3: TGTGCCAGCAGCCCCGGCCCCGCCAGGGCTGGAAACACCATATATTTT. Protein product: CASSPGPARAGNTIYF.

Turning to this clone: Germline and junction disagree at one end, which may indicate a read error. The CDR3 coding sequence is TGTGCCAGCTCCCCACTCGGGGGGACGAACACTGAAGCTTTCTTT. Translated, it gives CASSPLGGTNTEAFF. This chain uses TRBV18 with TRBJ1-1, with D perhaps matching TRBD1 (5 bases). Germline-derived CDR1 and CDR2 are KGHSH and LQKENI. This CDR3 has 15 residues.

This chain uses TRBV7-9 with TRBJ2-7, with a weak D call TRBD2 (6 bases). Per germline, CDR1 SEHNR and CDR2 FQNEAQ (reference sequence). The germline V and J ends were trimmed by 1 base and 6 bases, with 16 bases remaining between them. This CDR3 is 15 amino acids long. The CDR3 protein is CASSLGVGTRPEQYF. CDR3 DNA sequence: TGTGCCAGCAGCTTAGGGGTGGGGACTCGACCCGAGCAGTACTTC.

The genes are TRBV9 and TRBJ2-7, with 9 bases lining up with TRBD1. Germline V CDR1 and CDR2: SGDLS, YYNGEE. The CDR3 sequence is 14 residues long. After removal of 0 bases from V and 2 bases from J, the junction contained 0 bases not matched to a gene. The chain's CDR3 is CASSVDRGPYEQYF. CDR3 in DNA: TGTGCCAGCAGCGTAGACAGGGGGCCCTACGAGCAGTACTTC.

CDR3 amino acids: CASSQGWGYTF. The CDR3 nucleotides read TGTGCCAGCAGTCAGGGGTGGGGCTACACCTTC. The genes are TRBV2 and TRBJ1-2, with a weak D call TRBD1 (6 bases). The CDR3 spans 11 residues. V lost 5 bases and J lost 8, with 9 bases in between. The germline V gene encodes CDR1 SNHLY and CDR2 FYNNEI.

V and J are TRBV19 and TRBJ1-5; 7 bases fit TRBD1. This CDR3 has 13 residues. The germline V gene has CDR1 LNHDA and CDR2 SQIVND (reference sequence). The V segment lost 7 bases and the J segment 7 bases; nucleotides outside the gene matches: 7. CDR3 DNA: TGTGCCAGTACCCGGGACAGCGGGCAGCCCCAGCATTTT. Protein product: CASTRDSGQPQHF.

The rearrangement links TRBV6-5 to TRBJ2-2; D not certain. The length of the CDR3 is 12 residues. CDR1 and CDR2 (germline): MNHEY, SVGAGI. V gave up 6 bases and J gave up 3 bases, with 5 bases separating them. The DNA for the CDR3 is TGTGCCAGCAGCTATTACACCGGGGAGCTGTTTTTT. This translates into CASSYYTGELFF.

The chain joins TRBV7-9 to TRBJ2-7; the D gene is possibly TRBD2 (7 bases). The CDR3 contains 15 residues. V lost 1 base, J lost 3 bases, and 13 bases lay in between. Germline V CDR1 and CDR2: SEHNR, FQNEAQ (reference sequence). The CDR3 region is CASSLEGGAGYEQYF. CDR3 coding DNA: TGTGCCAGCAGCTTAGAGGGGGGGGCAGGCTACGAGCAGTACTTC.

This clone was found once. The rearrangement joins TRBV4-1 to TRBJ1-2; D uncertain. The CDR3 consists of 15 residues. Germline V gene sequence: CDR1 MGHRA, CDR2 YSYEKL. V lost 1 base, J lost 1 base, and 10 bases lay in between. CDR3 nucleotide sequence: TGCGCCAGCAGCCAAGTGGGCAATATTAACTATGGCTACACCTTC. Its protein is CASSQVGNINYGYTF.